This TCR beta chain stems from a study of cytomegalovirus exposure and HLA in healthy donors. General study results and limits: It was reported that the classifier diagnosed cytomegalovirus status with high specificity and sensitivity in both the original and validation cohorts. Most TCR sequences proved rare, with some public TCRs found in many donors.

Generated by immunoSEQ multiplex PCR, the TCRdb table keeps only in-frame clones and is missing some. The sample has hundreds of thousands of clones; around 86% are singletons. This CDR3 is 14 amino acids long. V was clipped by 0 bases and J by 5 bases, with 11 bases between them. Germline CDR1 and CDR2: SGHRS and YFSETQ. A remark on this clone: Its antigen is undetermined.

The donors were part of the approximately 120-subject validation cohort, which stood apart from the roughly 670-subject first cohort. The TCR comes from a woman under 30 in good health and CMV-seronegative. The sequenced material came from PBMCs. The J gene is TRBJ2-5, the V gene TRBV5-1; D remains ambiguous. CDR3 sequence: CASSLGPSEETQYF. Written as DNA, the CDR3 is TGCGCCAGCAGCTTGGGGCCCTCGGAGGAGACCCAGTACTTC.